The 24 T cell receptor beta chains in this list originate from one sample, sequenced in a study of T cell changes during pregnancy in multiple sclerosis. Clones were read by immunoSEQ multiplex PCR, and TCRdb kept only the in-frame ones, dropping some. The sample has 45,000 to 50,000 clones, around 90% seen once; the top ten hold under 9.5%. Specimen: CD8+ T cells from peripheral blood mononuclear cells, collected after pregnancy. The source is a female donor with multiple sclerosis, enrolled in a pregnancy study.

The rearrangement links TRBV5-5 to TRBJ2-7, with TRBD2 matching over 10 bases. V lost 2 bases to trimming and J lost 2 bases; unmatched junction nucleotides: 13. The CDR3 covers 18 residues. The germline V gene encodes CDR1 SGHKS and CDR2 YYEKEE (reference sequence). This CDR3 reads CASSFLGTLAGITYEQYF. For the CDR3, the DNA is TGTGCCAGCAGCTTCCTCGGTACACTAGCGGGGATAACCTACGAGCAGTACTTC. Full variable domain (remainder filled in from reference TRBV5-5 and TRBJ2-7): DAGVTQSPTHLIKTRGQQVTLRCSPISGHKSVSWYQQVLGQGPQFIFQYYEKEERGRGNFPDRFSARQFPNYSSELNVNALLLGDSALYLCASSFLGTLAGITYEQYFGPGTRLTVT.

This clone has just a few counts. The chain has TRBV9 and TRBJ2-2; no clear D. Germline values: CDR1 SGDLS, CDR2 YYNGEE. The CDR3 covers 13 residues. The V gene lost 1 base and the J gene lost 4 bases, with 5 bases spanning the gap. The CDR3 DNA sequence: TGTGCCAGCAGCGTATTCGGCACCGGGGAGCTGTTTTTT. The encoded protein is CASSVFGTGELFF.

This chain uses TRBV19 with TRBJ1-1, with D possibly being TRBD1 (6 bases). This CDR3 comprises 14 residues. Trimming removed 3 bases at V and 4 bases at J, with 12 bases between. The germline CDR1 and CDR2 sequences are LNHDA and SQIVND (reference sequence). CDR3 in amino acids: CASSIAGGPTEAFF. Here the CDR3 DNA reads TGTGCCAGTAGTATCGCCGGGGGGCCCACTGAAGCTTTCTTT.

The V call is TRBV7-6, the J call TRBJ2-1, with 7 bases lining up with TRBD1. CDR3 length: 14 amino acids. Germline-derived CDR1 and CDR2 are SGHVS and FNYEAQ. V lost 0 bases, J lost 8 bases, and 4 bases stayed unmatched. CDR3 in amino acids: CASSLAGGLDEQFF. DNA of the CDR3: TGTGCCAGCAGCTTAGCAGGGGGCTTGGATGAGCAGTTCTTC.

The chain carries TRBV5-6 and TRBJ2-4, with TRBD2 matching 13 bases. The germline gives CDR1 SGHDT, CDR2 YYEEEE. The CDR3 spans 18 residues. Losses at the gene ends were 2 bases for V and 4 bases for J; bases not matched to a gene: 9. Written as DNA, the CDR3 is TGTGCCAGCAGCTTCAGACTAGCGGGGGGTAGGGCGAAAAACATTCAGTACTTC. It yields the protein CASSFRLAGGRAKNIQYF. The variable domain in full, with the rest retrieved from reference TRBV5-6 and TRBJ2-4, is DAGVTQSPTHLIKTRGQQVTLRCSPKSGHDTVSWYQQALGQGPQFIFQYYEEEERQRGNFPDRFSGHQFPNYSSELNVNALLLGDSALYLCASSFRLAGGRAKNIQYFGAGTRLSVL.

The CDR3 nucleotides are TGTGCCAGCATAGGACTAGCTCCTGAGCAGTTCTTC. Encoded protein: CASIGLAPEQFF. The genes are TRBV25-1 and TRBJ2-1; 8 bases match TRBD2. V was pared by 7 bases and J by 9 bases, with 5 bases of the junction left unmatched. The CDR3 contains 12 residues. Per germline, CDR1 MGHDK and CDR2 SYGVNS.

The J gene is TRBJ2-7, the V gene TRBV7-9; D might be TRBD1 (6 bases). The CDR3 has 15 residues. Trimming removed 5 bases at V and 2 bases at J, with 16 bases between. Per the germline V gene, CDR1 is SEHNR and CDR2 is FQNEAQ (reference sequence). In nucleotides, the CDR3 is TGTGCCAGCAGCCTCGATCAACAGGGCGCCTACGAGCAGTACTTC. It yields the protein CASSLDQQGAYEQYF.

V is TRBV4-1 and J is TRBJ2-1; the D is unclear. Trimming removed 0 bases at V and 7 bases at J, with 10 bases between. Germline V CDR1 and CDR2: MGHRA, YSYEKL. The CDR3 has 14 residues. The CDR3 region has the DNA TGCGCCAGCAGCCAAGATCGCCACGGGAATGAGCAGTTCTTC. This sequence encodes CASSQDRHGNEQFF.

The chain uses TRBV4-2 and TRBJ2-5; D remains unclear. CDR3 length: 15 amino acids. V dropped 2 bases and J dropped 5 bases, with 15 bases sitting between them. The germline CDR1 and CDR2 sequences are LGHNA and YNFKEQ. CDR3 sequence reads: CASSQSREAVETQYF. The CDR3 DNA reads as TGTGCCAGCAGCCAATCGCGTGAGGCCGTGGAGACCCAGTACTTC.

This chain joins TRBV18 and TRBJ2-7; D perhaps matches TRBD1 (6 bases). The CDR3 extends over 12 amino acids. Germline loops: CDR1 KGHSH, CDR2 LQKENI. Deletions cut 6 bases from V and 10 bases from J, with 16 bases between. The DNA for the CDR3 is TGTGCCAGCTCCCCGCCCATACAGGGTCAGTACTTC. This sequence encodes CASSPPIQGQYF.

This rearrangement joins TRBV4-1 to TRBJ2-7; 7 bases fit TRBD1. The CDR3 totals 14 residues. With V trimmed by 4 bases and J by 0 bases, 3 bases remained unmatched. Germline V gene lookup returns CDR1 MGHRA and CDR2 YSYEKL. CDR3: CASSPTGSSYEQYF. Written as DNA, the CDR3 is TGCGCCAGCAGCCCGACAGGGAGCTCCTACGAGCAGTACTTC.

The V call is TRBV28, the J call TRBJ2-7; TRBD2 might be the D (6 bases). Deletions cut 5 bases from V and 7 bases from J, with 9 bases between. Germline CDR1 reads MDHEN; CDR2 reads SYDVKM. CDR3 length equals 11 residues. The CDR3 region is CASSGGQEQYF. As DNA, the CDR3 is TGTGCCAGCAGTGGAGGGCAGGAGCAGTACTTC.

In DNA form, the CDR3 reads TGTGCCAGCAGTGAAGGGGCAGGGTCTGGAAACACCATATATTTT. The encoded protein is CASSEGAGSGNTIYF. V and J are TRBV6-1 and TRBJ1-3; D is perhaps TRBD1 (5 bases). The CDR3 contains 15 residues. Trimming left V 1 base short and J 1 base short, with 8 bases between. CDR1 MNHNS and CDR2 SASEGT come from the germline V gene.

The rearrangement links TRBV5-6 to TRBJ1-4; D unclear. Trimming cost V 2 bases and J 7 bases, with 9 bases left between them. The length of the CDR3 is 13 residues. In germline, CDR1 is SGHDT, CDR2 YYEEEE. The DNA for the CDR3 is TGTGCCAGCAGCTTTCCGGGGTCTGAAAAACTGTTTTTT. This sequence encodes CASSFPGSEKLFF.

The CDR3 DNA reads as TGTGCCAGCCGGATGGCAGGGATAAAAAATGAGCAGTTCTTC. Translation gives CASRMAGIKNEQFF. The chain carries TRBV27 and TRBJ2-1; TRBD1 is a possible D gene (5 bases). Trimming removed 8 bases from V and 7 bases from J, with 18 bases in between. Germline assignment: CDR1 MNHEY and CDR2 SMNVEV (reference sequence). This CDR3 spans 14 amino acids.

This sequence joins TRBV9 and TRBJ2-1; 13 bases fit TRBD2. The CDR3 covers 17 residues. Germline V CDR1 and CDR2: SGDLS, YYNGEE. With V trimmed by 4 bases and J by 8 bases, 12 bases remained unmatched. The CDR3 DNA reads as TGTGCCAGCAGCCCGGGGACTAGCGGGATATTCTCAGATGAGCAGTTCTTC. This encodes CASSPGTSGIFSDEQFF. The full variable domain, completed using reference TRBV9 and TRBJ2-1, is DSGVTQTPKHLITATGQRVTLRCSPRSGDLSVYWYQQSLDQGLQFLIQYYNGEERAKGNILERFSAQQFPDLHSELNLSSLELGDSALYFCASSPGTSGIFSDEQFFGPGTRLTVL.

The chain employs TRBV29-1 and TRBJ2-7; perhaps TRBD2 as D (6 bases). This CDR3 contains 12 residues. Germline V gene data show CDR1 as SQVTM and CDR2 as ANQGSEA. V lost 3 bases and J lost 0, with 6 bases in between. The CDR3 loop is CSVDGGSYEQYF. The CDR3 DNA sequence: TGCAGCGTTGACGGGGGCTCCTACGAGCAGTACTTC.

For the CDR3, the DNA is TGTGCCAGCAGCACTGGTGGTTACTATGGCTACACCTTC. Protein: CASSTGGYYGYTF. The rearrangement links TRBV5-6 to TRBJ1-2; D is undetermined. Per the germline V gene, CDR1 is SGHDT and CDR2 is YYEEEE. Deletions cut 4 bases from V and 3 bases from J, with 10 bases between. This CDR3 is built from 13 residues.

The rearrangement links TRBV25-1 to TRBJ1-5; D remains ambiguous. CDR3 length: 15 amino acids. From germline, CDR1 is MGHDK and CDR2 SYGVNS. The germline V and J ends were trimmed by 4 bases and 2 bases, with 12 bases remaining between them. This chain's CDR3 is CASSGRGSGNQPQHF. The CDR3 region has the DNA TGTGCCAGCAGTGGTCGGGGTAGCGGCAATCAGCCCCAGCATTTT.

The CDR3 loop is CASSYELLGTDTQYF. The DNA for the CDR3 is TGTGCCAGCAGTTACGAGCTCCTGGGCACAGATACGCAGTATTTT. V is TRBV6-5 and J is TRBJ2-3; D unclear. Trimming took 2 bases from V and 1 from J, leaving 10 bases between them. Germline CDR1 and CDR2: MNHEY and SVGAGI. CDR3 length equals 15 residues.

The CDR3 protein is CASSLTSYNEQYF. In DNA, the CDR3 is TGTGCCAGCAGCTTAACTAGCTATAACGAGCAGTACTTC. This chain connects TRBV7-9 to TRBJ2-7; D perhaps matches TRBD2 (6 bases). V was pared by 2 bases and J by 5 bases, with 10 bases between. Germline loops: CDR1 SEHNR, CDR2 FQNEAQ (reference sequence). The CDR3 is 13 amino acids.

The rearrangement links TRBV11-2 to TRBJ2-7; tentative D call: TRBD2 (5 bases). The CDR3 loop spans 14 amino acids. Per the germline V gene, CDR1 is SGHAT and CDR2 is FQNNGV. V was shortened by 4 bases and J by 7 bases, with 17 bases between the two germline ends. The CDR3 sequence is CASSSPLNGVEQYF. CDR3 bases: TGTGCCAGCAGCTCCCCCCTGAACGGGGTGGAGCAGTACTTC.

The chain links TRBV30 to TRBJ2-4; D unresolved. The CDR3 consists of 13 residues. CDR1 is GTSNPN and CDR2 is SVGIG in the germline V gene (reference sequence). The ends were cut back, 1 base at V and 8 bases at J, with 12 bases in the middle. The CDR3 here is CAWSASVGYIQYF. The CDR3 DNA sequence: TGTGCCTGGAGTGCAAGCGTTGGGTACATTCAGTACTTC.

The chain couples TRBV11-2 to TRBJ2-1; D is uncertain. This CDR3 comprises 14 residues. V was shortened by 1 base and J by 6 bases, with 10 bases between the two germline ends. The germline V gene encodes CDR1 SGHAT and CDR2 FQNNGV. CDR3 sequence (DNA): TGTGCCAGCAGCTTAGTCGCAGGCCTCAATGAGCAGTTCTTC. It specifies CASSLVAGLNEQFF.